These T cell receptor beta chains were read from a single sample in a study of cytomegalovirus exposure and HLA in healthy donors. This table comes from immunoSEQ multiplex PCR, and its TCRdb copy is limited to in-frame clones, with some not included. With 35,000 to 45,000 clones in the sample, the ten largest clones hold under 8%. Material for sequencing was PBMCs. The origin of the receptors is a man between 25 and 39 years old in good health and CMV-seronegative. Both conserved end residues are part of each CDR3. D genes are given only for firm matches.

v_call	cdr3_length	j_call	d_call	cdr3_nt	cdr3_aa
TRBV2	15	TRBJ2-7	TRBD2	TGTGCCAGCCGGGGGGGCACACTCCCTTCCTACGAGCAGTACTTC	CASRGGTLPSYEQYF
TRBV29-1	22	TRBJ2-1	TRBD2	TGCAGCGTTAGGGGACAGGGGGTTTCGACTAGCGGGAGGGCCGGGTCCTACAATGAGCAGTTCTTC	CSVRGQGVSTSGRAGSYNEQFF
TRBV28	15	TRBJ1-3	-	TGTGCCAGCAGATCACAGGGATACTCTGGAAACACCATATATTTT	CASRSQGYSGNTIYF
TRBV29-1	11	TRBJ2-7	-	TGCAGCGTTGAGTCTGTTTACGAGCAGTACTTC	CSVESVYEQYF
TRBV27	13	TRBJ1-1	-	TGTGCCAGCAGTTTAACGGGTAGGACTGAAGCTTTCTTT	CASSLTGRTEAFF
TRBV6-1	13	TRBJ1-2	-	TGTGCCAGCAAATACAGAGCTTTGGATGGCTACACCTTC	CASKYRALDGYTF
TRBV30	16	TRBJ2-7	-	TGTGCCTGGAGCGGAGACAAAGGGACACCCACCTACGAGCAGTACTTC	CAWSGDKGTPTYEQYF
TRBV6-4	16	TRBJ2-3	TRBD2	TGTGCCAGCAGTGACTCGACTAGCGGGAGTAGAGATACGCAGTATTTT	CASSDSTSGSRDTQYF
TRBV7-9	15	TRBJ2-3	-	TGTGCCAGCAGCTTTGGGAGCTCTAGCACAGATACGCAGTATTTT	CASSFGSSSTDTQYF
TRBV28	19	TRBJ1-5	-	TGTGCCAGCAGCTTCGGACAGACGCTACGCCCGGATAGCAATCAGCCCCAGCATTTT	CASSFGQTLRPDSNQPQHF
TRBV10-3	15	TRBJ2-6	-	TGTGCCATCAGCCAGACTTCACTCGGGGCCAACGTCCTGACTTTC	CAISQTSLGANVLTF
TRBV12-5	20	TRBJ2-1	TRBD1	TGTGCTAGTGGTTTGGTACAGCTCTCCCAGTGGACAGGGTTTGGGAATGAGCAGTTCTTC	CASGLVQLSQWTGFGNEQFF
TRBV11-2	14	TRBJ1-6	TRBD1	TGTGCCAGCAGCTTGGACAGGGGTAATTCACCCCTCCACTTT	CASSLDRGNSPLHF
TRBV2	17	TRBJ2-7	-	TGTGCCAGCAGCGTATCCCGTATGGACTGGAGCTCCTACGAGCAGTACTTC	CASSVSRMDWSSYEQYF
TRBV19	14	TRBJ2-7	-	TGTGCCAGTAGTATATGGGCCGGTTACTACGAGCAGTACTTC	CASSIWAGYYEQYF
TRBV27	13	TRBJ2-7	-	TGTGCCAGCAGCCCCTGGGGGCCCTACGAGCAGTACTTC	CASSPWGPYEQYF
TRBV9	14	TRBJ1-1	-	TGTGCCAGCAGCGCCAAAGGCGGGGCCGCCGGTGCTTTCTTT	CASSAKGGAAGAFF
TRBV10-3	16	TRBJ2-7	TRBD2	TGTGCCATCAGTGAGACGGGACTAGCGGGTTCGGACGAGCAGTACTTC	CAISETGLAGSDEQYF
TRBV6-5	13	TRBJ2-1	-	TGTGCCAGCCGACAAGGGAGGCTCGATGAGCAGTTCTTC	CASRQGRLDEQFF
TRBV6-1	13	TRBJ2-2	TRBD1	TGTGCCAGCTACAGGGGGCATAACGGGGAGCTGTTTTTT	CASYRGHNGELFF
TRBV6-4	16	TRBJ1-6	TRBD1	TGTGCCAGCATTGACCCAGGACAGGGGATTTTTTCACCCCTCCACTTT	CASIDPGQGIFSPLHF
TRBV19	13	TRBJ1-1	-	TGTGCCAGTAGTAACCAGGGGAAGGCTGAAGCTTTCTTT	CASSNQGKAEAFF
TRBV6-1	13	TRBJ1-4	-	TGTGCCAGCAGTGGACAGAGGAATGAAAAACTGTTTTTT	CASSGQRNEKLFF
TRBV7-3	13	TRBJ1-3	-	TGTGCCAGTGTGGAGGCCTCTGGAAACACCATATATTTT	CASVEASGNTIYF
TRBV30	16	TRBJ2-7	TRBD2	TGTGCCTGGAGTGTACCTCCTAGCGGAATCGCCTACGAGCAGTACTTC	CAWSVPPSGIAYEQYF
TRBV5-6	13	TRBJ1-1	TRBD1	TGTGCCAGCAGCTGGACAGGTCGCACTGAAGCTTTCTTT	CASSWTGRTEAFF
TRBV6-1	15	TRBJ1-3	-	TGTGCCAGCAGGCCCGGGACACTCTCTGGAAACACCATATATTTT	CASRPGTLSGNTIYF
TRBV6-4	17	TRBJ2-3	TRBD2	TGTGCCAGCAGTGACTCTAGCGGGGGGGCTAGCACAGATACGCAGTATTTT	CASSDSSGGASTDTQYF
TRBV5-4	15	TRBJ2-5	-	TGTGCCAGCAGCTTAGGGGGGGCGTTTGGAGAGACCCAGTACTTC	CASSLGGAFGETQYF
TRBV5-4	14	TRBJ2-5	-	TGTGCCAGCAGCACGCCCAGGGGCCAAGAGACCCAGTACTTC	CASSTPRGQETQYF
TRBV4-3	16	TRBJ1-2	-	TGCGCCAGCAGCCAAGATCCGCGAGTCACAGTCTATGGCTACACCTTC	CASSQDPRVTVYGYTF
TRBV7-6	15	TRBJ2-1	TRBD2	TGTGCCAGCAGCTTAGCTGCGGGAGGGCCGTTCGAGCAGTTCTTC	CASSLAAGGPFEQFF
TRBV6-5	13	TRBJ1-2	-	TGTGCCAGCAGTAAACAGGGTGGCTATGGCTACACCTTC	CASSKQGGYGYTF
TRBV2	16	TRBJ1-5	-	TGTGCCAGCAGTCCAGGTAGGGGTGCGATCAATCAGCCCCAGCATTTT	CASSPGRGAINQPQHF
TRBV10-3	15	TRBJ1-4	-	TGTGCCATCAGTCCGTCGGGGGGGAAAAATGAAAAACTGTTTTTT	CAISPSGGKNEKLFF
TRBV12-5	11	TRBJ1-1	TRBD1	TGTGCTAGTGGTCACGGACAGGGGGCTTTCTTT	CASGHGQGAFF
TRBV19	15	TRBJ2-1	TRBD2	TGTGCCAGTACCCAAGCGGGAGGGCTTTTCAATGAGCAGTTCTTC	CASTQAGGLFNEQFF
TRBV10-1	13	TRBJ1-1	TRBD1	TGCGCCAGCGGGACAGGGATGAACACTGAAGCTTTCTTT	CASGTGMNTEAFF
TRBV10-3	15	TRBJ1-1	TRBD1	TGTGCCATCAGTGCAGGGGGCGCATTTGACACTGAAGCTTTCTTT	CAISAGGAFDTEAFF
TRBV4-2	15	TRBJ2-7	TRBD2	TGTGCCAGCAGCCAAGTGGGACTAGCGGATTACGAGCAGTACTTC	CASSQVGLADYEQYF
TRBV30	10	TRBJ1-2	-	TGTGCCTGCTACAGCTATGGCTACACCTTC	CACYSYGYTF
TRBV27	14	TRBJ1-5	TRBD1	TGTGCCAGCAGAAGGGGGACAGGGGGCGTCCCCCAGCATTTT	CASRRGTGGVPQHF
TRBV5-6	13	TRBJ2-7	TRBD1	TGTGCCAGCAGCTTCCGGGACAGGGACGAGCAGTACTTC	CASSFRDRDEQYF
TRBV2	14	TRBJ1-3	-	TGTGCCAGCAACTCAGGGACATCTGGAAACACCATATATTTT	CASNSGTSGNTIYF
TRBV29-1	15	TRBJ2-5	TRBD2	TGCAGCGCCTCCTCGGGACTAGCGGGGGTCGAGACCCAGTACTTC	CSASSGLAGVETQYF
TRBV5-1	13	TRBJ2-5	-	TGCGCCAGCAGCTTTGCCAGCCAAGAGACCCAGTACTTC	CASSFASQETQYF
TRBV6-6	14	TRBJ1-6	-	TGTGCCAGCAGCCCCCCTGGGCAGCTCAGATCCCTCCACTTT	CASSPPGQLRSLHF
TRBV29-1	13	TRBJ1-1	TRBD1	TGCAGCGGGAGAGACAGGGTGAACACTGAAGCTTTCTTT	CSGRDRVNTEAFF
TRBV18	14	TRBJ1-6	TRBD1	TGTGCCAGCTCGCTAGACAGGGGGGATTCACCCCTCCACTTT	CASSLDRGDSPLHF
TRBV9	17	TRBJ1-3	-	TGTGCCAGCAGCAAATCTCCGGGAGGGTCGGATGGAAACACCATATATTTT	CASSKSPGGSDGNTIYF
TRBV4-1	16	TRBJ2-2	TRBD2	TGCGCCAGCACGCCCTCGGCTAGCGGGAACACCGGGGAGCTGTTTTTT	CASTPSASGNTGELFF
TRBV5-4	14	TRBJ1-3	-	TGTGCCAGCAGCGAGGATCTCCCCGGAAACACCATATATTTT	CASSEDLPGNTIYF
TRBV30	12	TRBJ2-7	-	TGTGCCTGGAGCGATACAGCCTACGAGCAGTACTTC	CAWSDTAYEQYF
TRBV7-8	14	TRBJ2-7	TRBD1	TGTGCCAGCAGCTTCGGACAGGGAGGCTACGAGCAGTACTTC	CASSFGQGGYEQYF
TRBV18	21	TRBJ2-1	-	TGTGCCAGCTCACCACCGGGGGTGTGGACGGGAGACCGAGGCTCCTACAATGAGCAGTTCTTC	CASSPPGVWTGDRGSYNEQFF
TRBV29-1	20	TRBJ2-2	-	TGCAGCGTTGAAGATCGACCGAAGGAGTGGTCCGTTGGGAACACCGGGGAGCTGTTTTTT	CSVEDRPKEWSVGNTGELFF
TRBV19	12	TRBJ1-1	-	TGTGCCAGTAGTATAACTGTCACTGAAGCTTTCTTT	CASSITVTEAFF
TRBV7-8	16	TRBJ1-2	-	TGTGCCAGCAGCCGGGCCCCAGATTCACGCAGGGATGGCTACACCTTC	CASSRAPDSRRDGYTF
TRBV7-9	14	TRBJ1-4	-	TGTGCCAGCAGCTTACGGCAGGGGAATGAAAAACTGTTTTTT	CASSLRQGNEKLFF
TRBV2	14	TRBJ2-7	TRBD1	TGTGCCGCCCAGCAGGGGGCCAACTCCTACGAGCAGTACTTC	CAAQQGANSYEQYF